A selection of T cell receptor beta chains follows, all from one sample in a study of vaccination effects on CD4 cells after COVID-19. This table comes from immunoSEQ multiplex PCR, and its TCRdb copy is limited to in-frame clones, with some not included. The data show about 79,000 clones, 60% to 80% seen once. For these receptors, no antigen is known. The sequencing used CD4+ T cells from PBMCs cultured with HCoV-229E spike peptides, collected before COVID-19 vaccination. All receptors derive from a human donor who received a COVID-19 vaccine. Both conserved end residues are part of each CDR3. The order of the fields is clone size, D gene, J gene, V gene, CDR3 DNA, CDR3 protein. The D gene is left open where the match is weak. A clone size is listed for some rows: how often the clone was seen (once, few, many), or a class if it is expanded.

clone_size: .; d_call: .; j_call: TRBJ2-1; v_call: TRBV5-1; cdr3_nt: TGCGCCAGCAGTCCAGACAGGGAGGCCTACAATGAGCAGTTCTTC; cdr3_aa: CASSPDREAYNEQFF
clone_size: .; d_call: TRBD2; j_call: TRBJ2-3; v_call: TRBV19; cdr3_nt: TGTGCCAGTAGTGCGCAACTAGCGTTAAGCACAGATACGCAGTATTTT; cdr3_aa: CASSAQLALSTDTQYF
clone_size: once; d_call: .; j_call: TRBJ1-2; v_call: TRBV6-5; cdr3_nt: TGTGCCAGCAGTTACACCTCAAACAGGATGCGAAATGGCTACACCTTC; cdr3_aa: CASSYTSNRMRNGYTF
clone_size: few; d_call: TRBD1; j_call: TRBJ2-2; v_call: TRBV2; cdr3_nt: TGTGCCACCGGACAGGGCAACACCGGGGAGCTGTTTTTT; cdr3_aa: CATGQGNTGELFF
clone_size: .; d_call: .; j_call: TRBJ2-4; v_call: TRBV19; cdr3_nt: TGTGCCAGTAGTATAGGACGGAATACCGACATTCAGTACTTC; cdr3_aa: CASSIGRNTDIQYF
clone_size: .; d_call: .; j_call: TRBJ1-4; v_call: TRBV7-2; cdr3_nt: TGTGCCAGCAGCCCTACATACAGGGCAACTAATGAAAAACTGTTTTTT; cdr3_aa: CASSPTYRATNEKLFF
clone_size: .; d_call: .; j_call: TRBJ1-1; v_call: TRBV5-1; cdr3_nt: TGCGCCAGCAGCCCCGGGGGAAGGGGAATGAACACTGAAGCTTTCTTT; cdr3_aa: CASSPGGRGMNTEAFF
clone_size: .; d_call: TRBD2; j_call: TRBJ2-5; v_call: TRBV7-2; cdr3_nt: TGTGCCAGCAGCTTACGCCCGGGGGGGGTGCCGGGGGAGACCCAGTACTTC; cdr3_aa: CASSLRPGGVPGETQYF
clone_size: .; d_call: .; j_call: TRBJ2-4; v_call: TRBV19; cdr3_nt: TGTGCCAGTAGTATATGGGCAGCCAAAAACATTCAGTACTTC; cdr3_aa: CASSIWAAKNIQYF
clone_size: once; d_call: TRBD1; j_call: TRBJ2-3; v_call: TRBV6-5; cdr3_nt: TGTGCCAGCCTTGACAGGGGGCTAGCAGATACGCAGTATTTT; cdr3_aa: CASLDRGLADTQYF
clone_size: .; d_call: .; j_call: TRBJ1-1; v_call: TRBV6-5; cdr3_nt: TGTGCCAGCAGTTCCCTGGACCGGAACACTGAAGCTTTCTTT; cdr3_aa: CASSSLDRNTEAFF
clone_size: few; d_call: TRBD1; j_call: TRBJ2-2; v_call: TRBV5-1; cdr3_nt: TGCGCCAGCAGCTTGGCGACGGGGACAGCTATTGCCGGGGAGCTGTTTTTT; cdr3_aa: CASSLATGTAIAGELFF
clone_size: .; d_call: .; j_call: TRBJ1-4; v_call: TRBV7-2; cdr3_nt: TGTGCCAGCAGCCTTAGACAGGAGGGAAATGAAAAACTGTTTTTT; cdr3_aa: CASSLRQEGNEKLFF
clone_size: .; d_call: .; j_call: TRBJ1-6; v_call: TRBV18; cdr3_nt: TGTGCCAGCTCACCAGATCTCCAGGCTCAGCCCCTCCACTTT; cdr3_aa: CASSPDLQAQPLHF
clone_size: .; d_call: .; j_call: TRBJ1-4; v_call: TRBV6-5; cdr3_nt: TGTGCCAGCCGGCGGGACATTTCAACTAATGAAAAACTGTTTTTT; cdr3_aa: CASRRDISTNEKLFF
clone_size: .; d_call: TRBD1; j_call: TRBJ1-1; v_call: TRBV5-1; cdr3_nt: TGCGCCAGCAGCTCCGGAACAGGGGATCGTGCTTTCTTT; cdr3_aa: CASSSGTGDRAFF
clone_size: once; d_call: TRBD2; j_call: TRBJ2-5; v_call: TRBV9; cdr3_nt: TGTGCCAGCAGCGTAGGGGGACTAGCGGGGAACCAAGAGACCCAGTACTTC; cdr3_aa: CASSVGGLAGNQETQYF
clone_size: .; d_call: .; j_call: TRBJ2-3; v_call: TRBV24-1; cdr3_nt: TGTGCCACCAGTGATTCCTGGTCGGGCACAGATACGCAGTATTTT; cdr3_aa: CATSDSWSGTDTQYF
clone_size: once; d_call: .; j_call: TRBJ1-5; v_call: TRBV4-1; cdr3_nt: TGCGCCAGCAGCCAAGAGAGGGCTCAGCCCCAGCATTTT; cdr3_aa: CASSQERAQPQHF
clone_size: .; d_call: .; j_call: TRBJ1-2; v_call: TRBV6-5; cdr3_nt: TGTGCCAGCATCAGGGGAGACTATGGCTACACCTTC; cdr3_aa: CASIRGDYGYTF
clone_size: once; d_call: .; j_call: TRBJ2-1; v_call: TRBV29-1; cdr3_nt: TGCAGCGTTGAACCGGGGTACAATGAGCAGTTCTTC; cdr3_aa: CSVEPGYNEQFF
clone_size: .; d_call: .; j_call: TRBJ2-3; v_call: TRBV6-1; cdr3_nt: TGTGCCAGCAGTGATGGGACTAGCACAGATACGCAGTATTTT; cdr3_aa: CASSDGTSTDTQYF
clone_size: once; d_call: .; j_call: TRBJ1-4; v_call: TRBV4-1; cdr3_nt: TGCGCCAGCAGCCAAGTGGTTCCGGTTGGGCTGTTTTTT; cdr3_aa: CASSQVVPVGLFF
clone_size: .; d_call: .; j_call: TRBJ1-2; v_call: TRBV7-9; cdr3_nt: TGTGCCAGCAGCCCAAGCGGTGCCAGGGGCTACACCTTC; cdr3_aa: CASSPSGARGYTF